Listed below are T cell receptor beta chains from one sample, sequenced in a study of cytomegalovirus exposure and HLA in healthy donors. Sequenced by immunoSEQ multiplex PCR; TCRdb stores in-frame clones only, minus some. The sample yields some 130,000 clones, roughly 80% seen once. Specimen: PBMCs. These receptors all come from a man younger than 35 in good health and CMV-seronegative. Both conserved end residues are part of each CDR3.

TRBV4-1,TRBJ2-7,CASSQSATGLSYEQYF
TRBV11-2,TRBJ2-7,CASRPLTGGLYEQYF
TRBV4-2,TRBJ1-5,CASSQDHRGGNQPQHF
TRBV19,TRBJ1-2,CASSSGREDYGYTF
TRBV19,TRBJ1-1,CASSIKTGTANTEAFF
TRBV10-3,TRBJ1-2,CAISFQQNPNRANYGYTF
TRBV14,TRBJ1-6,CASSQDTRGQNSPLHF
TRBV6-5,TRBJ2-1,CASLAGNYNEQFF
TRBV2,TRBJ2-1,CASSGTGGFNEQFF
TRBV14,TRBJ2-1,CASSQDWGEEQFF
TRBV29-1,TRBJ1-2,CSAAPGQDTGYGYTF
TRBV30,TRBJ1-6,CAWSVARKRNSPLHF
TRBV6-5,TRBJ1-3,CASSSGTGVGNTIYF
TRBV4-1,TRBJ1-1,CASSHRQGGNTEAFF
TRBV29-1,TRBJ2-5,CSVEEWRTRQETQYF
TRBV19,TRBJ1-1,CASTYRGVRDRRRAFF
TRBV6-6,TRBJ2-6,CASSKTGTAGANVLTF
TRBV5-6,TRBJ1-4,CASSLAVGGAGEKLFF